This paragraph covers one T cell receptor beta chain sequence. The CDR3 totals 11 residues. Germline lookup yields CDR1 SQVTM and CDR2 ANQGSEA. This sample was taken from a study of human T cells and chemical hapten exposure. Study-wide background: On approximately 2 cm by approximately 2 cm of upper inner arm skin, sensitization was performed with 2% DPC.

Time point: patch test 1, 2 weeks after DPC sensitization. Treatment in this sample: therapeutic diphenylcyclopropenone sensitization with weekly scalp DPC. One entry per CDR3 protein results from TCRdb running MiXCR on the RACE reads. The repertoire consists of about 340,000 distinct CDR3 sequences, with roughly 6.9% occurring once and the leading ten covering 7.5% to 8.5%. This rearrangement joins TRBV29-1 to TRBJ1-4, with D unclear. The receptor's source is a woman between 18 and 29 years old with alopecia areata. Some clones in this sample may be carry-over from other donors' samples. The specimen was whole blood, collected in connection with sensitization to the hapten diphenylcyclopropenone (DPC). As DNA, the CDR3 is TGCGCCGGGTCAAGGGTAGAAAAACTGTTTTTT. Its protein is CAGSRVEKLFF.